These T cell receptor beta chains were read from a single sample in a study of T-cell memory formation after mild COVID-19. TCRdb used MiXCR to reprocess the 5' RACE reads, holding one entry per CDR3 protein. This sample has roughly 100,000 distinct CDR3 sequences, with about 15% found just once. Sequencing was carried out using PBMCs or a T cell subset sorted from them (not recorded which). The source of these receptors is a man aged 18 to 35 who had mild COVID-19 (a few samples of this study predate the infection). Cell type and time point are not known. Both conserved end residues are part of each CDR3. The D gene is left open where the match is weak.

TRBV7-9	NA	CASELAPKNSQYF
TRBV4-2	TRBD1	CASSPRTGLNTEAFF
TRBV5-5	NA	CASSSPGVVEQYF
TRBV4-3	NA	CASSQAADSPLHF
TRBV20-1	TRBD1	CSASAGQPYGYTF
TRBV29-1	NA	CSVEPQGIYGYTF
TRBV7-9	NA	CASSLVRRNTEAFF
TRBV4-1	NA	CASSQEPFPSNYEQYF
TRBV7-2	TRBD2	CASSLRPGSSGGPNRGEQFF
TRBV29-1	NA	CSVEDSSIYNEQFF
TRBV7-7	NA	CASSLDGGEQFF
TRBV29-1	NA	CSVEETLYGYTF
TRBV11-2	NA	CASSLWPAQETQYF
TRBV7-2	NA	CASSWGTGNTIYF
TRBV30	TRBD1	CAWSLRDRGQTQYF
TRBV6-5	NA	CASQAGNTEAFF
TRBV9	TRBD2	CASSPGGTWGTQYF
TRBV4-3	NA	CASSQEQQRSTDTQYF